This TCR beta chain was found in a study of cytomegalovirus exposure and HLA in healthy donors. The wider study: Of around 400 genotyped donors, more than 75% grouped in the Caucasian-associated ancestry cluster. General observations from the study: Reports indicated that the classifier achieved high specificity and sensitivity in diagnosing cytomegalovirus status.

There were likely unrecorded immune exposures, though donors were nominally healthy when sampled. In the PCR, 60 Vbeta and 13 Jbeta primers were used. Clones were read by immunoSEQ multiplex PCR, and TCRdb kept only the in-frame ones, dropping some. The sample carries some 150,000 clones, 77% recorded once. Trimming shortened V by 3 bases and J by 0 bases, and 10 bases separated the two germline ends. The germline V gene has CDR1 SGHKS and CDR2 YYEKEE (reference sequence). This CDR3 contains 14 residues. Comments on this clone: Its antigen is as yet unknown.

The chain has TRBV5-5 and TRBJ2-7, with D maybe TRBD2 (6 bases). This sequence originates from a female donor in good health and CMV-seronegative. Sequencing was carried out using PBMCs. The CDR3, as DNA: TGTGCCAGCAGCTGGGGGGTGAACTCCTACGAGCAGTACTTC. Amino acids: CASSWGVNSYEQYF.